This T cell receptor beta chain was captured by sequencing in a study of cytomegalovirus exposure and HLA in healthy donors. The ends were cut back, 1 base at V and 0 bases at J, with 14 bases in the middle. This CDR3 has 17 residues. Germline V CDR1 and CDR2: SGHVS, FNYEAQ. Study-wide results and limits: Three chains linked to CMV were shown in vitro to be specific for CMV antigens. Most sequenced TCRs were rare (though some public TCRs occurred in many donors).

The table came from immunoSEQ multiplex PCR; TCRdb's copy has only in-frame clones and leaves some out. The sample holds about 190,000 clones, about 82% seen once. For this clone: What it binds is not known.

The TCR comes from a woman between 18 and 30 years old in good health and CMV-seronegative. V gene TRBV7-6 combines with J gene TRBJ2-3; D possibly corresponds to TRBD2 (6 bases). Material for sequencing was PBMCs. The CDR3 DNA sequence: TGTGCCAGCAGCTTAGACGGGGGAGACCCTAGCACAGATACGCAGTATTTT. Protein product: CASSLDGGDPSTDTQYF.